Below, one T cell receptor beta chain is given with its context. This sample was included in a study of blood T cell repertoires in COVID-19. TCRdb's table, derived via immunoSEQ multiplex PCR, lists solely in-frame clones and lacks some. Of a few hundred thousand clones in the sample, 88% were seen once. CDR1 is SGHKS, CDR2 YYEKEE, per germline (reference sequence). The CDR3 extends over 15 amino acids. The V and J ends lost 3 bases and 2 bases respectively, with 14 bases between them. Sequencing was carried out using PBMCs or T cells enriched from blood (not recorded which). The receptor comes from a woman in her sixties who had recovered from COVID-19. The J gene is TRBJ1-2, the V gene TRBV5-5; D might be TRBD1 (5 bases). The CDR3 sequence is CASSSPPGGNYGYTF. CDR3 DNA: TGTGCCAGCAGCTCCCCTCCCGGGGGAAACTATGGCTACACCTTC.